This TCR beta chain is drawn from a study of Ad26.COV2.S vaccination and SARS-CoV-2 variants. Study-wide background: By the intramuscular route, Ad26.COV2.S was given once, or twice 56 days apart.

Study-wide findings and caveats: Breadth of non-spike TCRs did not differ between vaccinees and placebo recipients. After vaccination, reports described spike-specific CD8+ and CD4+ T cell responses as showing substantial breadth. The TCR breadth and depth analyses may have produced an underestimate of total T cell responses.

Treatment denoted: approximately 18 received Ad26.COV2.S at low or high dose, single or two shots; about 5 received placebo; per-sample allocation not given. The investigators took samples on day 63 after the first vaccine or placebo injection. On this clone: Antigen unknown.

Profiled with immunoSEQ multiplex PCR; TCRdb holds only in-frame clones, not every one. The sample records more than 300,000 clones, 70% to 90% being singletons. The clonotype originates from a person aged 18 to 65 who received the Ad26.COV2.S COVID-19 vaccine or a placebo. This specimen was peripheral blood, taken in a trial of Ad26.COV2.S vaccine versus placebo.

The CDR3 reads CASSRSTDTQYF. For the CDR3, the DNA is TGCGCCAGCAGCCGTAGCACAGATACGCAGTATTTT. The chain has TRBV10-1 and TRBJ2-3; D not certain. The V gene's germline CDR1 is WNHNN and CDR2 SYGVQD (reference sequence). Trimming pared 6 bases from V and 0 bases from J, leaving 4 bases between. The CDR3 consists of 12 residues.